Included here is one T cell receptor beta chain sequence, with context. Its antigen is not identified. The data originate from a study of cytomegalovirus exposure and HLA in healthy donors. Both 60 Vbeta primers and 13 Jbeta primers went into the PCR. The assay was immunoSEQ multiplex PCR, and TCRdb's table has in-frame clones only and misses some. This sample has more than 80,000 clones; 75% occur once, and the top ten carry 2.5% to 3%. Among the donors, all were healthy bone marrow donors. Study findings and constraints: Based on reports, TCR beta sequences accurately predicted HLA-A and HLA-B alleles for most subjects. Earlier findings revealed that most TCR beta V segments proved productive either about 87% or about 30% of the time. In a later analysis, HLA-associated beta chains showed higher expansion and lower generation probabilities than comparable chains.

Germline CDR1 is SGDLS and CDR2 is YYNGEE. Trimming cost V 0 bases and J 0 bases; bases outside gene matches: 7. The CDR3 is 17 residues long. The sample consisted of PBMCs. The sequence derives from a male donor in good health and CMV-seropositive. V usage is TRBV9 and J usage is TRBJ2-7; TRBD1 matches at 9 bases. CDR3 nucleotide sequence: TGTGCCAGCAGCGTAGGGGTTGACAGGGGGACCTCCTACGAGCAGTACTTC. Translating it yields CASSVGVDRGTSYEQYF. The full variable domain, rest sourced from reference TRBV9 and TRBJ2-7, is DSGVTQTPKHLITATGQRVTLRCSPRSGDLSVYWYQQSLDQGLQFLIQYYNGEERAKGNILERFSAQQFPDLHSELNLSSLELGDSALYFCASSVGVDRGTSYEQYFGPGTRLTVT.